These T cell receptor beta chains were read from a single sample in a study of T-cell reconstitution after alpha-beta-depleted transplantation in children. TCRdb independently ran MiXCR on the PCR reads; one entry per CDR3 protein. The sample has approximately 520,000 distinct CDR3 sequences, approximately 32% seen once; the top ten hold approximately 2.3%. The specimen comprised PBMCs from the stem cell graft donor, sampled from the stem cell graft. The receptor source for this set is a human donor who donated a stem cell graft to a child with aplastic anemia. Both conserved end residues are part of each CDR3.

v_gene	j_gene	CDR3aa
TRBV3-1	TRBJ1-6	CASSAGIYSPLHF
TRBV7-2	TRBJ2-1	CASSPTSGNYEQFF
TRBV4-1	TRBJ1-2	CASSQDKGVYGYTF
TRBV5-1	TRBJ2-1	CASSLEQVYNEQFF
TRBV5-4	TRBJ2-1	CASSLLSGAYNEQFF
TRBV3-1	TRBJ2-7	CASSHGTGTYEQYF
TRBV29-1	TRBJ1-2	CSATRAEILGYTF
TRBV5-6	TRBJ2-2	CASSHPAGELFF
TRBV5-1	TRBJ1-5	CASSLTYKHGTPRPYSNQPQHF
TRBV7-9	TRBJ2-3	CASTWTPPTDTQYF
TRBV12-3/TRBV12-4	TRBJ1-3	CASIRGSHSGNTIYF
TRBV6-2/TRBV6-3	TRBJ2-1	CASSYVDSGSGWGEQFF
TRBV20-1	TRBJ2-1	CSAQLAGGSYNEQFF
TRBV25-1	TRBJ2-2	CASSEWVGQGNTGELFF
TRBV12-3/TRBV12-4	TRBJ2-4	CASSLGASGSGNIQYF
TRBV5-1	TRBJ1-2	CASSLGRTGGILTF
TRBV7-2	TRBJ2-1	CASRSGQGGNEQFF
TRBV20-1	TRBJ1-3	CSASVDRGPSGNTIYF
TRBV5-1	TRBJ1-5	CASSLEGRRDQPQHF
TRBV5-1	TRBJ2-5	CASVLGGRGGQETQYF
TRBV21-1	TRBJ2-2	CASSPKIGDSNTGELFF
TRBV5-1	TRBJ1-1	CASSMTVQRGTEAFF
TRBV9	TRBJ1-1	CASSVKVTGPTEAFF
TRBV20-1	TRBJ2-1	CSARSLSGRAPYNEQFF
TRBV5-6	TRBJ2-2	CASSLLDTGELFF
TRBV7-9	TRBJ2-7	CASSLSPGEQYF
TRBV20-1	TRBJ2-6	CSAAITGANVLTF
TRBV11-2	TRBJ2-7	CASSLVIYRGGWNEQYF
TRBV7-9	TRBJ2-5	CASSRGTSGSETQYF
TRBV12-3/TRBV12-4	TRBJ2-3	CASSPRTSGADTQYF
TRBV20-1	TRBJ1-1	CSASRGTAFF
TRBV7-6	TRBJ1-6	CASSVGQGLGSPLHF
TRBV27	TRBJ2-2	CASSLYRATGELFF
TRBV5-4	TRBJ2-7	CASSLEPRYEQYF
TRBV5-6	TRBJ1-4	CASSLEPGNEKLFF
TRBV18	TRBJ2-1	CASNNRVIYNEQFF
TRBV10-3	TRBJ1-5	CAISETPGTGNQPQHF
TRBV20-1	TRBJ1-5	CSARVDASGNQPQHF
TRBV7-9	TRBJ1-1	CASSRRGGANTEAFF